This TCR beta chain appears in the sequencing data of a study of cytomegalovirus exposure and HLA in healthy donors. CDR3 length: 16 amino acids. With V trimmed by 3 bases and J by 6 bases, 14 bases remained unmatched. Germline CDR1 is LGHNA and CDR2 is YNFKEQ. The study's findings and limits: Only CMV serostatus was available as immune exposure information. In a later analysis, an Asian-associated ancestry cluster reportedly showed fewer N-insertions than the approximately 670-donor mean. The authors judged a highly shared variant cluster likely a sequencing artifact. It was in a later analysis that TCR association rates were seen to vary by HLA locus, highest for DRB1 and lowest for HLA-C.

Amplification used 60 Vbeta primers and 13 Jbeta primers. TCRdb's copy holds only in-frame clones and misses some; the assay was immunoSEQ multiplex PCR. The sample lists about 36,000 clones, roughly three quarters occurring once. This clone was seen a handful of times. The antigen remains undetermined. Sequencing was performed on PBMCs. This clonotype was sampled from a man aged 30 to 45 in good health and CMV-seronegative. This chain joins TRBV4-2 and TRBJ2-7, with TRBD2 identical over 7 bases. Written as DNA, the CDR3 is TGTGCCAGCAGCCACGGATCATGGGGGGGGACGGGCGAGCAGTACTTC. Translated: CASSHGSWGGTGEQYF.